These 31 T cell receptor beta chains share one sample of origin, sequenced in a study of blood T cell repertoires in COVID-19. This table comes from immunoSEQ multiplex PCR, and its TCRdb copy is limited to in-frame clones, with some not included. The repertoire holds just over 300,000 clones, with roughly 91% as singletons. Input material: peripheral blood. These receptor sequences come from a woman in her thirties with COVID-19, enrolled during active disease.

The rearrangement joins TRBV18 to TRBJ1-1; unclear D gene. Per the germline V gene, CDR1 is KGHSH and CDR2 is LQKENI. The CDR3 is 14 residues long. The germline V and J ends were trimmed by 6 bases and 7 bases, with 18 bases remaining between them. The CDR3 reads CASSPDRLRNEAFF. The CDR3 nucleotides are TGTGCCAGCTCGCCCGATAGATTGAGGAATGAAGCTTTCTTT.

The V gene is TRBV6-1, the J gene TRBJ1-5; no firm D call. Germline CDR1 and CDR2: MNHNS and SASEGT. The CDR3 loop spans 15 amino acids. V dropped 2 bases and J dropped 3 bases, with 11 bases sitting between them. CDR3 loop: CASSESAGHNQPQHF. The CDR3 nucleotides read TGTGCCAGCAGTGAAAGTGCCGGTCACAATCAGCCCCAGCATTTT.

This clone came up a few times. The chain combines TRBV4-2 with TRBJ2-7; 7 positions agree with TRBD1. Germline V gives CDR1 LGHNA, CDR2 YNFKEQ. V lost 0 bases and J lost 5; bases outside the gene matches: 10. This CDR3 is built from 16 residues. As DNA, the CDR3 is TGTGCCAGCAGCCAAGAGAGAGCGACAGGGATGGACGAGCAGTACTTC. The encoded protein is CASSQERATGMDEQYF.

The genes are TRBV19 and TRBJ2-7; tentatively, D is TRBD2 (6 bases). This CDR3 has 15 amino acids. CDR1 and CDR2 (germline): LNHDA, SQIVND (reference sequence). V was pared by 10 bases and J by 3 bases, with 22 bases between. CDR3 coding DNA: TGTGCCACCTCCGAGGCGTGGGCCGGGAGCTACGAGCAGTACTTC. As protein: CATSEAWAGSYEQYF.

The genes are TRBV7-8 and TRBJ1-2; D might be TRBD1 (6 bases). Germline V gene data show CDR1 as SGHVS and CDR2 as FQNEAQ. The CDR3 has 14 amino acids. V dropped 5 bases and J dropped 5 bases, with 15 bases sitting between them. The CDR3 nucleotides read TGTGCCAGCAGCCCGAACAGGGATATTTATGGCTACACCTTC. Translation: CASSPNRDIYGYTF.

This clone has just one count. V is TRBV6-2 or TRBV6-3 and J is TRBJ2-3; a weak D match, TRBD2 (5 bases). The CDR3 has 13 residues. Germline CDR1 and CDR2: MNHEY and SVGEGT. Trimming cost V 6 bases and J 2 bases, with 9 bases left between them. The CDR3 bases are TGTGCCAGCAGCGAGGGCCCCACAGATACGCAGTATTTT. Its translation is CASSEGPTDTQYF.

This sequence joins TRBV5-6 and TRBJ1-4; TRBD1 agrees at 11 bases. The V gene end was trimmed by 4 bases and the J gene end by 7 bases; junction bases not matched to a gene: 6. Germline CDR1 SGHDT, CDR2 YYEEEE. The CDR3 is 15 amino acids. The CDR3 reads CASSTSGTGGEKLFF. The CDR3 DNA reads as TGTGCCAGCAGCACCTCAGGGACAGGGGGTGAAAAACTGTTTTTT.

The V and J genes are TRBV2 and TRBJ1-1; 9 bases fit TRBD1. Germline V gene data show CDR1 as SNHLY and CDR2 as FYNNEI. The CDR3 extends over 15 amino acids. The trim removed 7 bases at V and 4 bases at J, leaving 10 bases unmatched. CDR3 amino acids: CASTTPRQGGTEAFF. The CDR3 DNA reads TGTGCCAGCACCACCCCCCGACAGGGGGGCACTGAAGCTTTCTTT. Supplemented by reference TRBV2 and TRBJ1-1, the full variable domain reads EPEVTQTPSHQVTQMGQEVILRCVPISNHLYFYWYRQILGQKVEFLVSFYNNEISEKSEIFDDQFSVERPDGSNFTLKIRSTKLEDSAMYFCASTTPRQGGTEAFFGQGTRLTVV.

The rearrangement uses TRBV2 and TRBJ1-3, with D possibly TRBD1 on 6 matching bases. Per the germline V gene, CDR1 is SNHLY and CDR2 is FYNNEI. V was clipped by 6 bases and J by 4 bases, with 13 bases between them. CDR3 length: 14 residues. CDR3 residues: CASSTGLSGNTIYF. CDR3 bases: TGTGCCAGCAGCACAGGGTTATCAGGAAACACCATATATTTT. Filled out from reference TRBV2 and TRBJ1-3, the complete variable domain reads EPEVTQTPSHQVTQMGQEVILRCVPISNHLYFYWYRQILGQKVEFLVSFYNNEISEKSEIFDDQFSVERPDGSNFTLKIRSTKLEDSAMYFCASSTGLSGNTIYFGEGSWLTVV.

This chain uses TRBV5-1 with TRBJ1-1; TRBD1 matches 8 bases. The CDR3 is 16 residues long. After removal of 4 bases from V and 3 bases from J, the junction contained 11 bases not matched to a gene. Germline V gives CDR1 SGHRS, CDR2 YFSETQ. CDR3 sequence (DNA): TGCGCCAGCAGCGAAAGGACAGGGACGACCTACACTGAAGCTTTCTTT. Protein: CASSERTGTTYTEAFF.

CDR3: CASSVGTQSSTDTQYF. The CDR3 DNA reads TGTGCCAGTAGTGTTGGGACACAGTCGAGCACAGATACGCAGTATTTT. The chain has TRBV19 and TRBJ2-3, with D perhaps TRBD1 (6 bases). Trimming removed 5 bases from V and 0 bases from J, with 15 bases in between. The V gene's germline CDR1 is LNHDA and CDR2 SQIVND (reference sequence). This CDR3 spans 16 amino acids.

This chain uses TRBV12-3 or TRBV12-4 with TRBJ2-1, with D possibly matching TRBD2 (5 bases). The CDR3 has 13 amino acids. Trimming stripped 8 bases from V and 4 bases from J, with 12 bases between. CDR3: CASRQTMYNEQFF. In nucleotides, the CDR3 is TGTGCCAGCCGTCAGACTATGTACAATGAGCAGTTCTTC.

CDR3 amino acids: CASSSLDSHNYGYTF. DNA for the CDR3: TGTGCCAGCAGCTCCCTAGACAGCCATAACTATGGCTACACCTTC. The rearrangement links TRBV7-9 to TRBJ1-2; TRBD1 might be the D (5 bases). The V end was cut by 4 bases, the J end by 1 base, with 13 bases between. The germline V gene encodes CDR1 SEHNR and CDR2 FQNEAQ (reference sequence). There are 15 residues in the CDR3.

V and J are TRBV19 and TRBJ1-1; TRBD1 is a possible D gene (6 bases). This CDR3 is 13 amino acids long. V was clipped by 7 bases and J by 4 bases, with 13 bases between them. Germline values: CDR1 LNHDA, CDR2 SQIVND (reference sequence). The CDR3 spells CASTRQGGTEAFF. The CDR3 DNA reads as TGTGCCAGTACTCGGCAAGGGGGCACTGAAGCTTTCTTT.

The V gene is TRBV15, the J gene TRBJ1-4, with 11 bases identical to TRBD1. The trim removed 3 bases at V and 7 bases at J, leaving 7 bases unmatched. CDR3 length: 16 residues. Germline V lookup: CDR1 LNHNV, CDR2 YYDKDF (reference sequence). The CDR3 region has the DNA TGTGCCACCAGCAGGGAAATTGGGACAGGGGGTGAAAAACTGTTTTTT. It yields the protein CATSREIGTGGEKLFF.

The chain couples TRBV5-1 to TRBJ2-1; TRBD2 might be the D (6 bases). The CDR3 is made up of 15 amino acids. Trimming shortened V by 3 bases and J by 10 bases, and 20 bases separated the two germline ends. Germline V lookup: CDR1 SGHRS, CDR2 YFSETQ. The CDR3 reads CASSSHTDRDSEQFF. CDR3 in DNA: TGCGCCAGCAGCTCCCACACGGACCGGGACTCCGAGCAGTTCTTC.

The gene calls are TRBV7-9 and TRBJ2-5, with TRBD2 matching over 15 bases. The CDR3 totals 18 residues. Germline CDR1 SEHNR, CDR2 FQNEAQ (reference sequence). Trimming removed 5 bases from V and 2 bases from J; junction bases left unmatched: 9. As DNA, the CDR3 is TGTGCCAGCAGCGGATGGACTAGCGGGGGGGAGGATCAAGAGACCCAGTACTTC. Residues: CASSGWTSGGEDQETQYF.

The chain joins TRBV7-2 to TRBJ1-1, with D possibly being TRBD1 (5 bases). CDR3 size: 14 residues. CDR1 is SGHTA and CDR2 is FQGNSA in the germline V gene. Trimming removed 3 bases from V and 1 base from J, with 9 bases in between. CDR3 sequence (DNA): TGTGCCAGCAGCTTTCAGGGTTGGAACACTGAAGCTTTCTTT. It codes for CASSFQGWNTEAFF.

This chain uses TRBV6-5 with TRBJ2-7; no clear D. V was shortened by 2 bases and J by 6 bases, with 8 bases between the two germline ends. The germline gives CDR1 MNHEY, CDR2 SVGAGI. The CDR3 is made up of 12 amino acids. Here the CDR3 reads CASSYRVGEQYF. The CDR3 region has the DNA TGTGCCAGCAGTTACCGGGTGGGCGAGCAGTACTTC.

The chain recombines TRBV5-1 with TRBJ2-2, with TRBD2 as a possible D gene (6 bases). This CDR3 has 16 amino acids. V was shortened by 5 bases and J by 7 bases, with 21 bases between the two germline ends. The germline gives CDR1 SGHRS, CDR2 YFSETQ. The CDR3 region has the DNA TGCGCCAGCAGTCAAAGACTAGTACCCCCCAGCGGGGAGCTGTTTTTT. This gives the protein CASSQRLVPPSGELFF. The whole variable domain, filled in from reference TRBV5-1 and TRBJ2-2, reads KAGVTQTPRYLIKTRGQQVTLSCSPISGHRSVSWYQQTPGQGLQFLFEYFSETQRNKGNFPGRFSGRQFSNSRSEMNVSTLELGDSALYLCASSQRLVPPSGELFFGEGSRLTVL.

This chain joins TRBV18 and TRBJ1-1, with 7 bases identical to TRBD1. J lost 5 bases, V lost 2 bases, and 2 bases had no gene match. CDR3 length: 13 amino acids. The germline V gene encodes CDR1 KGHSH and CDR2 LQKENI. CDR3 DNA sequence: TGTGCCAGCTCACCAGACAGGGAAACTGAAGCTTTCTTT. It translates to CASSPDRETEAFF.

The chain is built from TRBV12-3 or TRBV12-4 and TRBJ2-3; 7 bases agree with TRBD1. V trimming: 7 bases; J trimming: 4 bases; junction bases outside the gene matches: 5. This CDR3 has 13 amino acids. The CDR3 DNA sequence: TGTGCCAGCAAGTGGCAGGGGGCAGATACGCAGTATTTT. Its translation: CASKWQGADTQYF.

This clone was counted a few times. The CDR3 spells CASSMGGTNTEAFF. For the CDR3, the DNA is TGTGCCAGTAGTATGGGGGGGACGAACACTGAAGCTTTCTTT. The chain uses TRBV19 and TRBJ1-1; perhaps TRBD1 as D (5 bases). The CDR3 covers 14 residues. The V gene lost 3 bases and the J gene lost 1 base, with 9 bases spanning the gap. CDR1 is LNHDA, CDR2 SQIVND, per germline (reference sequence).

V gene TRBV18 combines with J gene TRBJ2-7, with 10 bases lining up with TRBD1. This CDR3 comprises 14 residues. Germline V gene data show CDR1 as KGHSH and CDR2 as LQKENI. V gave up 2 bases and J gave up 5 bases; unmatched junction bases: 3. For the CDR3, the DNA is TGTGCCAGCTCACCAGTGGGACAGGGGAACGAGCAGTACTTC. Encoded protein: CASSPVGQGNEQYF.

The genes are TRBV7-2 and TRBJ2-3, with D possibly TRBD2 on 6 matching bases. CDR1 and CDR2 (germline): SGHTA, FQGNSA. CDR3 length equals 14 residues. The V gene lost 5 bases and the J gene lost 1 base, with 10 bases spanning the gap. The CDR3 loop is CASSPGEGTDTQYF. The DNA for the CDR3 is TGTGCCAGCAGCCCCGGGGAGGGCACAGATACGCAGTATTTT.

The V gene is TRBV4-3, the J gene TRBJ1-2, with TRBD1 matching 10 bases. The CDR3 contains 20 residues. V was clipped by 0 bases and J by 4 bases; unmatched bases: 17. The germline CDR1 and CDR2 sequences are LGHNA and YSLEER. As DNA, the CDR3 is TGCGCCAGCAGCCAAGATTTGCCCCGACAGGGGGCCTACCCCCCCTATGGCTACACCTTC. Amino acid sequence: CASSQDLPRQGAYPPYGYTF.

This chain connects TRBV12-3 or TRBV12-4 to TRBJ1-6; D gene unclear. This CDR3 region has 13 residues. V lost 10 bases to trimming and J lost 8 bases, with 15 bases between them. The DNA for the CDR3 is TGTGCCAAAAACGAGACTGCTTATTCACCCCTCCACTTT. It specifies CAKNETAYSPLHF.

The chain joins TRBV6-5 to TRBJ2-7, with D perhaps matching TRBD2 (6 bases). The CDR3 is 13 amino acids. The germline V and J ends were trimmed by 6 bases and 4 bases, with 13 bases remaining between them. The germline CDR1 and CDR2 sequences are MNHEY and SVGAGI. The CDR3 loop reads CASRGVGGYEQYF. CDR3 coding DNA: TGTGCCAGCAGAGGGGTTGGAGGGTACGAGCAGTACTTC.

CDR3 in amino acids: CASSPSPQAGYGYTF. The CDR3 DNA follows: TGTGCCAGCTCACCTTCCCCCCAGGCGGGCTATGGCTACACCTTC. The rearrangement joins TRBV18 to TRBJ1-2; no firm D call. Trimming shortened V by 3 bases and J by 4 bases, and 15 bases separated the two germline ends. This CDR3 has 15 amino acids. Germline loops: CDR1 KGHSH, CDR2 LQKENI.

This clone was counted a few times. The chain couples TRBV7-8 to TRBJ1-1; TRBD1 matches at 10 bases. This CDR3 has 15 residues. Germline values: CDR1 SGHVS, CDR2 FQNEAQ. V lost 4 bases to trimming and J lost 4 bases; unmatched junction nucleotides: 6. The CDR3 here is CASSWDRGVSTEAFF. CDR3 DNA sequence: TGTGCCAGCAGCTGGGACAGGGGAGTGAGCACTGAAGCTTTCTTT. Full variable domain (outside the CDR3, taken from reference TRBV7-8 and TRBJ1-1): GAGVSQSPRYKVAKRGQDVALRCDPISGHVSLFWYQQALGQGPEFLTYFQNEAQLDKSGLPSDRFFAERPEGSVSTLKIQRTQQEDSAVYLCASSWDRGVSTEAFFGQGTRLTVV.

The V call is TRBV2, the J call TRBJ1-5; 7 bases agree with TRBD1. In germline, CDR1 is SNHLY, CDR2 FYNNEI. This CDR3 has 15 residues. V dropped 7 bases and J dropped 0; count of bases not matched to a gene: 6. Here the CDR3 reads CASTGTAYSNQPQHF. Written as DNA, the CDR3 is TGTGCCAGCACCGGGACAGCCTATAGCAATCAGCCCCAGCATTTT.